Below, 3 T cell receptor beta chains from the same sample are listed, as sequenced in a study of CD8 T cells in Susac syndrome. RNA amounts of 0.5 to 1 ug underwent reverse transcription with random hexamers. From the immunoSEQ multiplex PCR reads, TCRdb called clonotypes with MiXCR, one entry per CDR3 protein. The sample contains 80,000 or so distinct CDR3 sequences, around 94% of which appear only once. The specimen sequenced was CD8+ T cells from PBMCs. The receptors come from a human donor in good health.

CDR3 residues: CASSLGQGAGNQPQHF. The CDR3 DNA reads as TGTGCCAGCAGCTTAGGACAAGGGGCAGGGAATCAGCCCCAGCATTTT. The chain carries TRBV7-9 and TRBJ1-5; weak D call: TRBD1 (5 bases). Germline CDR1 and CDR2: SEHNR and FQNEAQ (reference sequence). There are 16 residues in the CDR3. The ends were cut back, 1 base at V and 4 bases at J, with 14 bases in the middle. The full variable domain, its missing parts supplied by reference TRBV7-9 and TRBJ1-5, is DTGVSQNPRHKITKRGQNVTFRCDPISEHNRLYWYRQTLGQGPEFLTYFQNEAQLEKSRLLSDRFSAERPKGSFSTLEIQRTEQGDSAMYLCASSLGQGAGNQPQHFGDGTRLSIL.

The V and J genes are TRBV5-4 and TRBJ1-1, with TRBD1 as a possible D gene (5 bases). Germline V CDR1 and CDR2: SGHNT, YYREEE (reference sequence). V gave up 1 base and J gave up 1 base, with 11 bases separating them. This CDR3 spans 15 amino acids. Here the CDR3 reads CASSLNKGRNTEAFF. The CDR3 coding sequence is TGTGCCAGCAGCTTGAATAAGGGGAGGAACACTGAAGCTTTCTTT.

V gene TRBV4-1 combines with J gene TRBJ1-1; TRBD1 is a possible D gene (5 bases). Germline V gives CDR1 MGHRA, CDR2 YSYEKL. The CDR3 consists of 14 residues. V dropped 4 bases and J dropped 1 base, with 10 bases sitting between them. In DNA, the CDR3 is TGCGCCAGCAGCCCCATAGGACAGAACACTGAAGCTTTCTTT. This translates into CASSPIGQNTEAFF.